The rows below give T cell receptor beta chains drawn from one sample of a study of shared clonotypes between healthy human individuals. Produced via immunoSEQ multiplex PCR; TCRdb's table is partial and in-frame only. The table shows approximately 340,000 clones, with around 79% occurring only once. The sample taken for sequencing was memory CD4+ T cells sorted from blood. These receptor sequences come from a man younger than 40 in good health. CDR3s include the opening cysteine and the closing phenylalanine or tryptophan. Each record gives: V gene, CDR3 length, D gene, clone size, J gene, CDR3 protein, CDR3 DNA. D genes are given only for firm matches. Some rows have no size entry. The others give once, few or many, or a class for an expanded clone.

v_gene: TRBV7-2; len: 14; d_gene: .; abundance: few; j_gene: TRBJ2-7; CDR3aa: CASSLAARRDEQYF; CDR3nt: TGTGCCAGCAGCTTAGCGGCACGGCGGGACGAGCAGTACTTC
v_gene: TRBV25-1; len: 14; d_gene: .; abundance: .; j_gene: TRBJ1-5; CDR3aa: CASSETGTHQPQHF; CDR3nt: TGTGCCAGCAGTGAAACAGGTACACATCAGCCCCAGCATTTT
v_gene: TRBV27; len: 14; d_gene: TRBD1; abundance: many; j_gene: TRBJ1-1; CDR3aa: CASSSPTGKNEAFF; CDR3nt: TGTGCCAGCAGTTCCCCGACAGGGAAGAATGAGGCTTTCTTT
v_gene: TRBV11-2; len: 13; d_gene: TRBD1; abundance: .; j_gene: TRBJ1-1; CDR3aa: CASSPRQGTEAFF; CDR3nt: TGTGCCAGCAGCCCCAGACAGGGCACTGAAGCTTTCTTT
v_gene: TRBV2; len: 14; d_gene: TRBD2; abundance: .; j_gene: TRBJ2-7; CDR3aa: CASTTRLAAYEQYF; CDR3nt: TGTGCCAGCACCACGAGGCTAGCGGCGTACGAGCAGTACTTC
v_gene: TRBV19; len: 15; d_gene: TRBD2; abundance: .; j_gene: TRBJ2-1; CDR3aa: CASTPRRGSNNEQFF; CDR3nt: TGTGCCAGTACTCCTAGGCGGGGGAGTAACAATGAGCAGTTCTTC
v_gene: TRBV7-2; len: 16; d_gene: TRBD1; abundance: .; j_gene: TRBJ1-2; CDR3aa: CASSPQRGIGGGGYTF; CDR3nt: TGTGCCAGCAGCCCACAGAGGGGGATAGGGGGCGGTGGCTACACCTTC
v_gene: TRBV29-1; len: 15; d_gene: .; abundance: .; j_gene: TRBJ2-6; CDR3aa: CSASGETGGANVLTF; CDR3nt: TGCAGCGCAAGCGGAGAGACGGGAGGGGCCAACGTCCTGACTTTC
v_gene: TRBV5-4; len: 16; d_gene: TRBD1; abundance: .; j_gene: TRBJ1-1; CDR3aa: CASSPGQGRMNTEAFF; CDR3nt: TGTGCCAGCAGCCCCGGACAGGGTCGAATGAACACTGAAGCTTTCTTT
v_gene: TRBV21-1; len: 15; d_gene: .; abundance: many; j_gene: TRBJ1-5; CDR3aa: CASSKWGQGHQPQHF; CDR3nt: TGTGCCAGCAGCAAATGGGGACAGGGACACCAGCCCCAGCATTTT
v_gene: TRBV28; len: 13; d_gene: .; abundance: few; j_gene: TRBJ1-5; CDR3aa: CASSRQPNQPQHF; CDR3nt: TGTGCCAGCAGTCGACAGCCTAATCAGCCCCAGCATTTT
v_gene: TRBV7-9; len: 16; d_gene: TRBD2; abundance: .; j_gene: TRBJ2-3; CDR3aa: CASSLRLAGDTDTQYF; CDR3nt: TGTGCCAGCAGCTTAAGACTAGCGGGAGATACTGATACGCAGTATTTT
v_gene: TRBV18; len: 16; d_gene: TRBD2; abundance: .; j_gene: TRBJ2-3; CDR3aa: CASSPTSGRAADTQYF; CDR3nt: TGTGCCAGCTCACCAACTAGCGGGAGAGCGGCAGATACGCAGTATTTT
v_gene: TRBV5-1; len: 14; d_gene: .; abundance: .; j_gene: TRBJ2-7; CDR3aa: CASSLSWSAYEQYF; CDR3nt: TGCGCCAGCAGCTTAAGTTGGAGCGCTTACGAGCAGTACTTC
v_gene: TRBV5-8; len: 12; d_gene: .; abundance: few; j_gene: TRBJ2-7; CDR3aa: CASSFRVFEQYF; CDR3nt: TGTGCCAGCAGCTTCAGGGTTTTCGAGCAGTACTTC
v_gene: TRBV6-1; len: 14; d_gene: .; abundance: .; j_gene: TRBJ1-3; CDR3aa: CASHVAGPGNTIYF; CDR3nt: TGTGCCAGCCACGTCGCCGGGCCTGGAAACACCATATATTTT
v_gene: TRBV11-2; len: 17; d_gene: .; abundance: .; j_gene: TRBJ2-1; CDR3aa: CASSQSGTVGSLDEQFF; CDR3nt: TGTGCCAGCAGCCAGTCCGGGACGGTGGGTTCGTTGGATGAGCAGTTCTTC
v_gene: TRBV28; len: 15; d_gene: .; abundance: .; j_gene: TRBJ1-3; CDR3aa: CASSLPRAQGNTIYF; CDR3nt: TGTGCCAGCAGTTTACCGCGGGCCCAAGGAAACACCATATATTTT
v_gene: TRBV27; len: 15; d_gene: TRBD1; abundance: .; j_gene: TRBJ1-2; CDR3aa: CASSLITGQGGGYTF; CDR3nt: TGTGCCAGCAGTCTGATTACGGGACAGGGGGGAGGCTACACCTTC
v_gene: TRBV4-2; len: 17; d_gene: TRBD1; abundance: few; j_gene: TRBJ1-2; CDR3aa: CASSQGPTGGATDGYTF; CDR3nt: TGTGCCAGCAGCCAAGGCCCGACAGGGGGCGCGACCGATGGCTACACCTTC
v_gene: TRBV28; len: 16; d_gene: TRBD1; abundance: .; j_gene: TRBJ1-2; CDR3aa: CASSLRQGGGNYGYTF; CDR3nt: TGTGCCAGCAGTTTAAGACAGGGGGGAGGTAACTATGGCTACACCTTC
v_gene: TRBV6-5; len: 13; d_gene: TRBD1; abundance: .; j_gene: TRBJ2-7; CDR3aa: CASSYRGLYEQYF; CDR3nt: TGTGCCAGCAGTTACAGGGGGCTCTACGAGCAGTACTTC
v_gene: TRBV25-1; len: 18; d_gene: TRBD1; abundance: .; j_gene: TRBJ2-5; CDR3aa: CASSARYQGALSQETQYF; CDR3nt: TGTGCCAGCAGTGCGCGCTATCAGGGGGCGCTGAGTCAAGAGACCCAGTACTTC
v_gene: TRBV19; len: 13; d_gene: .; abundance: .; j_gene: TRBJ1-2; CDR3aa: CASRTGLADGYTF; CDR3nt: TGTGCCAGTAGAACAGGGTTGGCGGATGGCTACACCTTC
v_gene: TRBV21-1; len: 14; d_gene: .; abundance: once; j_gene: TRBJ2-7; CDR3aa: CASSKIADSYEQYF; CDR3nt: TGTGCCAGCAGCAAGATAGCGGACTCCTACGAGCAGTACTTC
v_gene: TRBV19; len: 13; d_gene: .; abundance: few; j_gene: TRBJ1-1; CDR3aa: CASSMVQNTEAFF; CDR3nt: TGTGCCAGTAGTATGGTACAGAACACTGAAGCTTTCTTT
v_gene: TRBV28; len: 15; d_gene: TRBD1; abundance: .; j_gene: TRBJ1-5; CDR3aa: CASKGAGRVNQPQHF; CDR3nt: TGTGCCAGCAAGGGGGCGGGGAGAGTCAATCAGCCCCAGCATTTT
v_gene: TRBV11-2; len: 15; d_gene: .; abundance: .; j_gene: TRBJ2-1; CDR3aa: CASSLMSANYNEQFF; CDR3nt: TGTGCCAGCAGCTTAATGAGCGCCAACTACAATGAGCAGTTCTTC
v_gene: TRBV29-1; len: 11; d_gene: .; abundance: .; j_gene: TRBJ2-7; CDR3aa: CSVGTESGQYF; CDR3nt: TGCAGCGTTGGGACAGAAAGCGGGCAGTACTTC
v_gene: TRBV27; len: 16; d_gene: .; abundance: .; j_gene: TRBJ2-1; CDR3aa: CASSFLFRDFYNEQFF; CDR3nt: TGTGCCAGCAGTTTCCTGTTCCGCGACTTCTACAATGAGCAGTTCTTC
v_gene: TRBV28; len: 18; d_gene: .; abundance: .; j_gene: TRBJ1-5; CDR3aa: CASRTWGRGLGSNQPQHF; CDR3nt: TGTGCCAGCAGAACCTGGGGCAGGGGATTGGGCAGCAATCAGCCCCAGCATTTT
v_gene: TRBV27; len: 20; d_gene: .; abundance: many; j_gene: TRBJ2-7; CDR3aa: CASSPNIGAPTGSTAYEQYF; CDR3nt: TGTGCCAGCAGTCCTAATATTGGGGCCCCTACAGGGAGCACGGCCTACGAGCAGTACTTC
v_gene: TRBV18; len: 13; d_gene: .; abundance: .; j_gene: TRBJ2-3; CDR3aa: CASSSTGPDTQYF; CDR3nt: TGTGCCAGCTCGTCGACAGGTCCAGATACGCAGTATTTT
v_gene: TRBV5-6; len: 12; d_gene: .; abundance: .; j_gene: TRBJ2-7; CDR3aa: CASSFLSYEQYF; CDR3nt: TGTGCCAGCAGCTTTCTCAGCTACGAGCAGTACTTC
v_gene: TRBV10-3; len: 15; d_gene: .; abundance: once; j_gene: TRBJ2-7; CDR3aa: CAISESHARSYEQYF; CDR3nt: TGTGCCATCAGTGAGTCCCATGCACGTTCCTACGAGCAGTACTTC
v_gene: TRBV27; len: 18; d_gene: TRBD2; abundance: .; j_gene: TRBJ2-1; CDR3aa: CASSLKHRGLARYNEQFF; CDR3nt: TGTGCCAGCAGTTTAAAGCACCGCGGACTAGCGAGGTACAATGAGCAGTTCTTC
v_gene: TRBV6-1; len: 14; d_gene: .; abundance: .; j_gene: TRBJ1-5; CDR3aa: CASSVKGSNQPQHF; CDR3nt: TGTGCCAGCAGTGTCAAAGGGAGCAATCAGCCCCAGCATTTT
v_gene: TRBV28; len: 14; d_gene: .; abundance: .; j_gene: TRBJ2-3; CDR3aa: CASNVERSTDTQYF; CDR3nt: TGTGCCAGCAACGTGGAGCGGTCCACAGATACGCAGTATTTT
v_gene: TRBV6-1; len: 15; d_gene: TRBD1; abundance: .; j_gene: TRBJ1-2; CDR3aa: CASSEERQGVDGYTF; CDR3nt: TGTGCCAGCAGTGAAGAGCGACAGGGAGTCGATGGCTACACCTTC
v_gene: TRBV2; len: 17; d_gene: .; abundance: .; j_gene: TRBJ2-2; CDR3aa: CASRRDSSIVDTGELFF; CDR3nt: TGTGCCAGCAGGCGGGACAGCTCGATAGTTGACACCGGGGAGCTGTTTTTT
v_gene: TRBV28; len: 15; d_gene: .; abundance: .; j_gene: TRBJ2-7; CDR3aa: CASSGEHRAPYEQYF; CDR3nt: TGTGCCAGCAGCGGGGAGCACAGGGCTCCCTACGAGCAGTACTTC
v_gene: TRBV27; len: 14; d_gene: .; abundance: .; j_gene: TRBJ2-5; CDR3aa: CASSPITRQETQYF; CDR3nt: TGTGCCAGCAGTCCAATAACCCGGCAAGAGACCCAGTACTTC
v_gene: TRBV18; len: 12; d_gene: .; abundance: many; j_gene: TRBJ2-4; CDR3aa: CASSDSVGLQYF; CDR3nt: TGTGCCAGCTCAGATTCGGTGGGTTTACAGTACTTC
v_gene: TRBV25-1; len: 14; d_gene: .; abundance: .; j_gene: TRBJ2-2; CDR3aa: CASSGTLNTGELFF; CDR3nt: TGTGCCAGCAGTGGGACCCTGAACACCGGGGAGCTGTTTTTT
v_gene: TRBV7-8; len: 16; d_gene: TRBD2; abundance: .; j_gene: TRBJ2-3; CDR3aa: CASRSFTSGATDTQYF; CDR3nt: TGTGCCAGCAGGTCCTTTACTAGCGGGGCCACAGATACGCAGTATTTT
v_gene: TRBV30; len: 14; d_gene: .; abundance: .; j_gene: TRBJ2-4; CDR3aa: CAWNPSAGTVIQYF; CDR3nt: TGTGCCTGGAATCCCTCGGCCGGCACGGTCATTCAGTACTTC
v_gene: TRBV2; len: 14; d_gene: TRBD1; abundance: .; j_gene: TRBJ2-3; CDR3aa: CASSRDRNTDTQYF; CDR3nt: TGTGCCAGCAGCCGGGACAGGAACACAGATACGCAGTATTTT
v_gene: TRBV15; len: 15; d_gene: .; abundance: .; j_gene: TRBJ2-1; CDR3aa: CATSPGPRENNEQFF; CDR3nt: TGTGCCACCAGTCCCGGCCCAAGGGAAAACAATGAGCAGTTCTTC
v_gene: TRBV28; len: 14; d_gene: .; abundance: .; j_gene: TRBJ2-6; CDR3aa: CASSSTSGANVLTF; CDR3nt: TGTGCCAGCAGTTCAACTTCTGGGGCCAACGTCCTGACTTTC
v_gene: TRBV11-2; len: 15; d_gene: TRBD2; abundance: .; j_gene: TRBJ2-3; CDR3aa: CASSFSGIGLDTQYF; CDR3nt: TGTGCCAGCAGCTTTAGCGGGATCGGTTTAGATACGCAGTATTTT
v_gene: TRBV28; len: 12; d_gene: .; abundance: .; j_gene: TRBJ2-5; CDR3aa: CASSIQGETQYF; CDR3nt: TGTGCCAGCAGTATCCAGGGGGAGACCCAGTACTTC
v_gene: TRBV19; len: 13; d_gene: TRBD1; abundance: .; j_gene: TRBJ1-1; CDR3aa: CASSASRQGEAFF; CDR3nt: TGTGCCAGTAGTGCCTCGAGACAGGGTGAAGCTTTCTTT
v_gene: TRBV18; len: 12; d_gene: TRBD2; abundance: .; j_gene: TRBJ2-1; CDR3aa: CASSPSGRGTFF; CDR3nt: TGTGCCAGCTCCCCCAGCGGGAGAGGTACGTTCTTC
v_gene: TRBV4-1; len: 16; d_gene: .; abundance: .; j_gene: TRBJ2-2; CDR3aa: CASSLLGTSETGELFF; CDR3nt: TGCGCCAGCAGCCTTTTAGGGACTTCGGAGACCGGGGAGCTGTTTTTT
v_gene: TRBV30; len: 19; d_gene: TRBD2; abundance: few; j_gene: TRBJ2-5; CDR3aa: CAWGHSSGRGGGYEETQYF; CDR3nt: TGTGCCTGGGGGCACAGTAGCGGGAGGGGAGGAGGTTATGAAGAGACCCAGTACTTC
v_gene: TRBV29-1; len: 15; d_gene: TRBD1; abundance: .; j_gene: TRBJ2-5; CDR3aa: CSVGQGPITQETQYF; CDR3nt: TGCAGCGTCGGACAGGGGCCAATAACTCAAGAGACCCAGTACTTC
v_gene: TRBV13; len: 15; d_gene: TRBD1; abundance: .; j_gene: TRBJ2-1; CDR3aa: CASKWGQGAYNEQFF; CDR3nt: TGTGCCAGCAAATGGGGGCAGGGGGCGTACAATGAGCAGTTCTTC